Sequencing of this T cell receptor beta chain was carried out in a study of CD8 T cells in ankylosing spondylitis. This clonotype was detected only a few times. What it binds is unknown. Regarding the study as a whole: As reported, disease-linked clones showed significant enrichment in matched ankylosing spondylitis synovial fluid. Apparently characteristic of ankylosing spondylitis blood was a TCR beta motif (roughly eight highly homologous variants). Peripheral blood held disease-linked clones only at relatively low frequency, and these were CD8+.

Each CDR3 protein is one row after TCRdb ran MiXCR on the 5' RACE reads. The data show a few hundred thousand distinct CDR3 sequences, less than 25% seen once. Sequencing was carried out using blood, either unsorted or a sorted T cell fraction (not recorded which). The TCR originated in a female donor with ankylosing spondylitis or in good health (not recorded which).

The CDR3 reads CASSPTGIQPQHF. The CDR3 bases are TGTGCCAGCAGTCCGACAGGGATTCAGCCCCAGCATTTT. V gene TRBV6-1 combines with J gene TRBJ1-5, with 7 nucleotides matching TRBD1. After removal of 5 bases from V and 6 bases from J, the junction contained 4 bases not matched to a gene. There are 13 residues in the CDR3. CDR1 is MNHNS and CDR2 is SASEGT in the germline V gene.